This TCR beta chain was identified during a study of blood T cell repertoires in COVID-19. Sequencing used immunoSEQ multiplex PCR; TCRdb keeps in-frame clones, though not all of them. The sample includes some 140,000 clones, over 65% seen only once; the top ten take under 2%. CDR1 is SGHRS, CDR2 YFSETQ, per germline. This CDR3 has 16 residues. J was trimmed by 3 bases and V by 0 bases; bases with no gene match: 5. The sequenced material came from peripheral blood. This clonotype was obtained from a man older than 75 with acute or convalescent COVID-19. The chain carries TRBV5-1 and TRBJ1-2; TRBD1 aligns across 10 bases. The DNA of the CDR3 is TGCGCCAGCAGCTTGGCCGGGACAGGGGTCGACTATGGCTACACCTTC. Its translation is CASSLAGTGVDYGYTF.